These 25 T cell receptor beta chains originate from one sample sequenced in a study of blood T cell repertoires in COVID-19. Repertoires were generated with immunoSEQ multiplex PCR, while TCRdb's copy carries only in-frame clones and drops some. This table has around 94,000 clones, about nine tenths appearing once. Sequenced material: peripheral blood. All receptors come from a woman between 45 and 60 years old with COVID-19, enrolled during active disease.

For the CDR3, the DNA is TGTGCCTGGAGTCCGTATAAGAACACTGAAGCTTTCTTT. Its translation: CAWSPYKNTEAFF. J is TRBJ1-1 and V is TRBV30; D not certain. Germline CDR1 and CDR2: GTSNPN and SVGIG (reference sequence). CDR3 length equals 13 residues. Trimming shortened V by 2 bases and J by 1 base, and 8 bases separated the two germline ends. The full variable domain, in which reference TRBV30 and TRBJ1-1 provide the parts outside the CDR3, is SQTIHQWPATLVQPVGSPLSLECTVEGTSNPNLYWYRQAAGRGLQLLFYSVGIGQISSEVPQNLSASRPQDRQFILSSKKLLLSDSGFYLCAWSPYKNTEAFFGQGTRLTVV.

The chain recombines TRBV18 with TRBJ1-6; D might be TRBD1 (6 bases). Germline values: CDR1 KGHSH, CDR2 LQKENI. CDR3 length: 16 amino acids. V lost 2 bases and J 7 bases, leaving 15 bases between the germline ends. As DNA, the CDR3 is TGTGCCAGCTCACCAACCGGGGGGGCGCGGAATTCACCCCTCCACTTT. It encodes CASSPTGGARNSPLHF.

The chain is built from TRBV19 and TRBJ1-5; TRBD1 is a possible D gene (6 bases). There are 16 residues in the CDR3. CDR1 LNHDA and CDR2 SQIVND come from the germline V gene (reference sequence). V was shortened by 3 bases and J by 0 bases, with 12 bases between the two germline ends. CDR3 DNA: TGTGCCAGTAGTATCGCAGGGGCGATTAGCAATCAGCCCCAGCATTTT. Translated, it gives CASSIAGAISNQPQHF. Full variable domain (rest looked up from reference TRBV19 and TRBJ1-5): DGGITQSPKYLFRKEGQNVTLSCEQNLNHDAMYWYRQDPGQGLRLIYYSQIVNDFQKGDIAEGYSVSREKKESFPLTVTSAQKNPTAFYLCASSIAGAISNQPQHFGDGTRLSIL.

The chain uses TRBV21-1 and TRBJ2-7; the D segment call TRBD1 is taken from the table without a DNA check. TRBV21-1 is a documented pseudogene. The CDR3 runs to 16 residues. The CDR3 protein is CASRKVAQGRACEQYV. The CDR3 DNA is TGTGCCAGCAGGAAAGTAGCACAGGGGCGAGCGTGCGAGCAGTACGTC.

This chain joins TRBV7-2 and TRBJ1-1, with D tentatively TRBD1 (5 bases). Germline CDR1 is SGHTA and CDR2 is FQGNSA. The CDR3 contains 15 residues. V lost 1 base, J lost 0 bases, and 9 bases lay in between. The CDR3 DNA follows: TGTGCCAGCAGCTTAGTCGGGGGGATGAACACTGAAGCTTTCTTT. Translating gives CASSLVGGMNTEAFF.

The chain links TRBV11-2 to TRBJ1-2; a possible D gene is TRBD1 (5 bases). Trimming removed 5 bases at V and 7 bases at J, with 20 bases between. This CDR3 is built from 15 residues. The V gene's germline CDR1 is SGHAT and CDR2 FQNNGV. CDR3 region: CASSQRAGLPGGYTF. CDR3 nucleotide sequence: TGTGCCAGCAGCCAGAGGGCGGGGCTGCCTGGTGGCTACACCTTC.

V usage is TRBV28 and J usage is TRBJ1-2; 7 nucleotides agree with TRBD1. V shed 8 bases and J 7 bases; nucleotides not matched to a gene: 4. This CDR3 is built from 11 residues. Looked up from germline, CDR1 is MDHEN and CDR2 is SYDVKM. The CDR3 region has the DNA TGTGCCAGCCGACAGGGTTTTGGCTACACCTTC. This sequence encodes CASRQGFGYTF.

The genes are TRBV3-1 (or the pseudogene TRBV3-2) and TRBJ2-7; 7 bases are a match to TRBD2. Germline assignment: CDR1 LGHDT and CDR2 YNNKEL (reference sequence). The V gene end was trimmed by 1 base and the J gene end by 2 bases; junction bases not matched to a gene: 5. CDR3 length equals 15 residues. For the CDR3, the DNA is TGTGCCAGCAGCCAAGTAGGGACTATTCCCTACGAGCAGTACTTC. It translates to CASSQVGTIPYEQYF.

V usage is TRBV6-5 and J usage is TRBJ1-1; no clear D gene. The CDR3 contains 13 residues. V was shortened by 2 bases and J by 8 bases, with 12 bases between the two germline ends. Germline assignment: CDR1 MNHEY and CDR2 SVGAGI. CDR3: CASSYDSRKEAFF. The CDR3 nucleotides are TGTGCCAGCAGTTACGACTCACGAAAGGAAGCTTTCTTT.

The chain is built from TRBV9 and TRBJ1-1; D gene unclear. This CDR3 has 13 residues. Germline CDR1 reads SGDLS; CDR2 reads YYNGEE. Trimming took 2 bases from V and 2 from J, leaving 7 bases between them. The CDR3 bases are TGTGCCAGCAGCGTGACTGAAAACACTGAAGCTTTCTTT. Translating it yields CASSVTENTEAFF.

This clone has only one observation. This chain uses TRBV7-8 with TRBJ1-2; D is possibly TRBD1 (6 bases). The germline V gene encodes CDR1 SGHVS and CDR2 FQNEAQ. Between the trimmed V and J ends, which lost 3 bases and 4 bases, there was a span of 18 bases. This CDR3 contains 16 residues. The CDR3 here is CASSLYAGASSYGYTF. The CDR3 nucleotides read TGTGCCAGCAGCTTGTACGCAGGGGCGAGTAGCTATGGCTACACCTTC.

This chain connects TRBV30 to TRBJ1-4; perhaps TRBD1 as D (5 bases). Trimming cost V 2 bases and J 0 bases, with 16 bases left between them. There are 17 residues in the CDR3. Germline values: CDR1 GTSNPN, CDR2 SVGIG (reference sequence). CDR3 sequence (DNA): TGTGCCTGGAGTTCCCCGGGGGACCCGACAACTAATGAAAAACTGTTTTTT. Protein: CAWSSPGDPTTNEKLFF. The whole variable domain, remainder taken from reference TRBV30 and TRBJ1-4, is SQTIHQWPATLVQPVGSPLSLECTVEGTSNPNLYWYRQAAGRGLQLLFYSVGIGQISSEVPQNLSASRPQDRQFILSSKKLLLSDSGFYLCAWSSPGDPTTNEKLFFGSGTQLSVL.

This rearrangement joins TRBV28 to TRBJ1-5, with D unclear. The CDR3 sequence is 18 residues long. The germline V gene has CDR1 MDHEN and CDR2 SYDVKM. Trimming cost V 0 bases and J 5 bases, with 20 bases left between them. CDR3 in amino acids: CASSLWFPVRLRHQPQHF. The CDR3 coding sequence is TGTGCCAGCAGTTTATGGTTCCCGGTCCGTCTGAGGCATCAGCCCCAGCATTTT.

The V and J genes are TRBV2 and TRBJ2-2; a possible D gene is TRBD2 (5 bases). In germline, CDR1 is SNHLY, CDR2 FYNNEI. Trimming pared 6 bases from V and 2 bases from J, leaving 10 bases between. CDR3 length: 14 amino acids. The CDR3: CASSSDSNTGELFF. CDR3 sequence (DNA): TGTGCCAGCAGCTCGGACTCAAACACCGGGGAGCTGTTTTTT.

Only a few counts were recorded for this clone. The chain uses TRBV11-2 and TRBJ1-5; D gene uncertain. Looked up from germline, CDR1 is SGHAT and CDR2 is FQNNGV. Trimming left V 1 base short and J 4 bases short, with 11 bases between. The CDR3 sequence is 15 residues long. The CDR3 DNA reads TGTGCCAGCAGCTTAGGGCTCCAGGCTAATCAGCCCCAGCATTTT. It codes for CASSLGLQANQPQHF.

V is TRBV19 and J is TRBJ1-6, with unresolved D. The CDR3 contains 16 residues. In germline, CDR1 is LNHDA, CDR2 SQIVND (reference sequence). V lost 3 bases and J 9 bases, leaving 18 bases between the germline ends. CDR3 nucleotides: TGTGCCAGTAGTATGGAAGGCGGATCGGCAGTTTCACCCCTCCACTTT. Translation: CASSMEGGSAVSPLHF. Full variable domain (outside the CDR3, taken from reference TRBV19 and TRBJ1-6): DGGITQSPKYLFRKEGQNVTLSCEQNLNHDAMYWYRQDPGQGLRLIYYSQIVNDFQKGDIAEGYSVSREKKESFPLTVTSAQKNPTAFYLCASSMEGGSAVSPLHFGNGTRLTVT.

This clone was seen only once. CDR3 region: CASSDLGTGMTGELFF. DNA for the CDR3: TGTGCCAGCAGTGATCTCGGGACAGGGATGACCGGGGAGCTGTTTTTT. The rearrangement uses TRBV6-1 and TRBJ2-2, with 9 nucleotides matching TRBD1. In germline, CDR1 is MNHNS, CDR2 SASEGT. The length of the CDR3 is 16 residues. Unmatched junction bases numbered 7, after V lost 3 bases and J lost 5 bases.

This rearrangement joins TRBV15 to TRBJ2-1, with 9 bases fitting TRBD1. The CDR3 is 16 residues long. Germline CDR1 reads LNHNV; CDR2 reads YYDKDF (reference sequence). Trimming at V came to 1 base and at J to 4 bases, leaving 5 bases not matched to a gene. The chain's CDR3 is CATSRGSGQGYNEQFF. The CDR3 coding sequence is TGTGCCACCAGCAGAGGGTCGGGACAGGGATACAATGAGCAGTTCTTC.

The V call is TRBV5-5, the J call TRBJ1-2; TRBD1 agrees at 9 bases. The V gene end was trimmed by 0 bases and the J gene end by 8 bases; junction bases not matched to a gene: 11. The CDR3 contains 16 residues. Germline V lookup: CDR1 SGHKS, CDR2 YYEKEE (reference sequence). The CDR3 spells CASSLERGTGLFGYTF. CDR3 nucleotides: TGTGCCAGCAGCTTGGAGCGTGGGACAGGGCTTTTCGGCTACACCTTC.

The chain recombines TRBV6-6 with TRBJ1-2; D call uncertain. The CDR3 is made up of 15 amino acids. Trimming removed 6 bases from V and 7 bases from J, with 21 bases in between. Germline assignment: CDR1 MNHNY and CDR2 SVGAGI (reference sequence). CDR3 DNA sequence: TGTGCCAGCAGACCCGCCTCGCGGGGAGGTGGTGGCTACACCTTC. Protein product: CASRPASRGGGGYTF.

This clone was counted a single time. The gene calls are TRBV28 and TRBJ1-3, with D possibly matching TRBD1 (5 bases). V lost 3 bases and J 9 bases, leaving 15 bases between the germline ends. Germline loops: CDR1 MDHEN, CDR2 SYDVKM. The CDR3 has 14 residues. This chain's CDR3 is CASSLAGVGTTIYF. The CDR3 bases are TGTGCCAGCAGTTTGGCGGGGGTAGGGACCACCATATATTTT.

The chain combines TRBV29-1 with TRBJ1-2; 9 bases map to TRBD1. The trim removed 4 bases at V and 4 bases at J, leaving 4 bases unmatched. The CDR3 covers 13 residues. The germline CDR1 and CDR2 sequences are SQVTM and ANQGSEA. CDR3 in amino acids: CSVGGQGTYGYTF. The CDR3, as DNA: TGCAGCGTTGGCGGACAGGGGACCTATGGCTACACCTTC.

The CDR3 DNA is TGTGCCTGGAGTTGGGGGCAGGGGGCGAATGAGCAGTTCTTC. Translating gives CAWSWGQGANEQFF. The genes are TRBV30 and TRBJ2-1; 8 bases are a match to TRBD1. Germline values: CDR1 GTSNPN, CDR2 SVGIG (reference sequence). Germline trimming cut 2 bases from V and 7 bases from J; bases unmatched to any gene: 7. This CDR3 has 14 amino acids.

V is TRBV10-1 and J is TRBJ2-2; D call uncertain. This CDR3 spans 12 amino acids. Per the germline V gene, CDR1 is WNHNN and CDR2 is SYGVQD (reference sequence). Trimming took off 4 bases at V and 5 bases at J, with 5 bases between the two ends. CDR3 in DNA: TGCGCCAGCAGTGCCGGGACCGGGGAGCTGTTTTTT. As protein: CASSAGTGELFF.

This clone was seen once. The gene calls are TRBV7-6 and TRBJ2-3; 12 bases align to TRBD1. Germline V gene lookup returns CDR1 SGHVS and CDR2 FNYEAQ. Trimming cost V 5 bases and J 6 bases; bases outside gene matches: 6. The length of the CDR3 is 15 residues. The CDR3 DNA sequence: TGTGCCAGCAGCGGGACAGGGGGCGCCCCGGATACGCAGTATTTT. It is translated as CASSGTGGAPDTQYF.